This is a list of T cell receptor beta chains from one sample in a study of blood T cell repertoires in COVID-19. The method was immunoSEQ multiplex PCR; TCRdb's version includes in-frame clones alone and lacks a portion of them. The sample holds some 250,000 clones, more than 75% seen once. Material: peripheral blood. Receptors originate from a woman in her sixties or seventies with active or convalescent COVID-19. Each CDR3 is given with its conserved first and last residue. Each record gives: D gene, V gene, CDR3 length, J gene, clone size, CDR3 protein, CDR3 DNA. D genes are given only for firm matches. Clone size is given for some rows only: seen once, a few or many times, or a class if the clone is expanded.

-	TRBV20-1	12	TRBJ1-5	-	CSASRSNQPQHF	TGCAGTGCTAGTCGTAGCAATCAGCCCCAGCATTTT
TRBD2	TRBV10-1	15	TRBJ2-3	-	CASSAGGDLRNTQYF	TGCGCCAGCAGTGCGGGGGGAGATTTAAGGAATACGCAGTATTTT
-	TRBV20-1	11	TRBJ2-3	-	CSALYTDTQYF	TGCAGTGCTTTATACACAGATACGCAGTATTTT
-	TRBV5-6	13	TRBJ2-5	-	CASSLGQKETQYF	TGTGCCAGCAGCTTGGGACAGAAAGAGACCCAGTACTTC
-	TRBV11-3	12	TRBJ2-2	-	CASSLGPTKLFF	TGTGCCAGCAGCTTAGGACCTACTAAGCTGTTTTTT
TRBD1	TRBV14	12	TRBJ2-7	once	CASSRDRDEQYF	TGTGCCAGCAGCCGGGACAGGGACGAGCAGTACTTC
-	TRBV5-6	13	TRBJ2-7	once	CASSPTGGYEQYF	TGTGCCAGCAGCCCGACCGGGGGATACGAGCAGTACTTC
-	TRBV3-1/TRBV3-2	12	TRBJ2-5	-	CASRDTTETQYF	TGTGCCAGCAGAGATACTACGGAGACCCAGTACTTC
TRBD1	TRBV18	15	TRBJ1-1	-	CASSAGTGPNTEAFF	TGTGCCAGCTCAGCTGGGACAGGGCCTAACACTGAAGCTTTCTTT
-	TRBV27	14	TRBJ1-5	-	CASSLSVSNQPQHF	TGTGCCAGCAGTTTAAGCGTAAGCAATCAGCCCCAGCATTTT
-	TRBV3-1/TRBV3-2	14	TRBJ1-2	-	CASSQADSLGGYTF	TGTGCCAGCAGCCAAGCCGACAGCCTCGGGGGCTACACCTTC
TRBD1	TRBV28	14	TRBJ1-2	-	CATPTGANSYGYTF	TGTGCCACCCCCACAGGGGCTAATTCTTATGGCTACACCTTC
TRBD1	TRBV27	16	TRBJ1-6	few	CASRKIGQGTGSPLHF	TGTGCCAGCAGGAAGATCGGACAGGGAACGGGCTCACCCCTCCACTTT
TRBD1	TRBV4-1	15	TRBJ2-3	-	CASSQGTGVTDTQYF	TGCGCCAGCAGCCAAGGGACAGGAGTTACAGATACGCAGTATTTT
TRBD1	TRBV11-2	18	TRBJ1-4	-	CASSSFRDRGRANEKLFF	TGTGCCAGCAGCTCCTTCCGGGACAGGGGGAGGGCTAATGAAAAACTGTTTTTT
TRBD2	TRBV7-2	16	TRBJ2-3	-	CASSLAPSGGWDTQYF	TGTGCCAGCAGCTTGGCCCCTAGCGGGGGGTGGGATACGCAGTATTTT
TRBD1	TRBV29-1	16	TRBJ1-2	-	CSVGFTWGQASYGYTF	TGCAGCGTTGGTTTCACCTGGGGACAGGCGTCCTATGGCTACACCTTC
-	TRBV5-3	14	TRBJ2-7	-	CARSCPGQPYEQYF	TGTGCCAGAAGCTGCCCAGGCCAGCCCTACGAGCAGTACTTC
-	TRBV19	15	TRBJ1-2	-	CASSAFGREGKGYTF	TGTGCCAGTAGCGCATTTGGGCGGGAAGGTAAAGGCTACACCTTC
-	TRBV4-1	16	TRBJ2-7	once	CASSQGPGVASYEQYF	TGCGCCAGCAGCCAAGGTCCCGGGGTTGCCTCCTACGAGCAGTACTTC
TRBD2	TRBV2	18	TRBJ2-5	-	CASSEARGGGLYQETQYF	TGTGCCAGCAGTGAAGCTCGGGGCGGGGGGCTGTACCAAGAGACCCAGTACTTC
-	TRBV7-9	18	TRBJ2-2	-	CASSLARDSGRNTGELFF	TGTGCCAGCAGCTTAGCGCGGGACAGCGGACGAAACACCGGGGAGCTGTTTTTT
-	TRBV27	16	TRBJ2-2	-	CASSSYPSGDTGELFF	TGTGCCAGCAGTTCCTACCCCAGCGGCGACACCGGGGAGCTGTTTTTT
TRBD1	TRBV6-5	15	TRBJ1-5	few	CASRRQGTSNQPQHF	TGTGCCAGCAGGAGACAGGGGACCAGCAATCAGCCCCAGCATTTT
TRBD1	TRBV4-3	13	TRBJ1-2	-	CASSPRQGIGYTF	TGCGCCAGCAGCCCCCGACAGGGGATAGGCTACACCTTC
-	TRBV4-3	13	TRBJ1-5	-	CASSQDMYQPQHF	TGCGCCAGCAGCCAAGATATGTATCAGCCCCAGCATTTT
TRBD1	TRBV6-5	13	TRBJ1-1	-	CASSKDRGSEAFF	TGTGCCAGCAGTAAGGACAGGGGGAGTGAAGCTTTCTTT
-	TRBV7-8	13	TRBJ2-5	few	CASSPQRQETQYF	TGTGCCAGCAGCCCACAGAGACAAGAGACCCAGTACTTC
-	TRBV16	17	TRBJ1-5	-	CASSQSPGLIRNQPQHF	TGTGCCAGCAGCCAATCCCCAGGGCTAATCCGCAATCAGCCCCAGCATTTT
TRBD1	TRBV6-5	14	TRBJ2-7	-	CASAPGTGSYEQYF	TGTGCCAGCGCTCCCGGGACAGGCTCCTACGAGCAGTACTTC
-	TRBV14	14	TRBJ1-2	once	CASSQISADYGYTF	TGTGCCAGCAGCCAAATTAGCGCGGACTATGGCTACACCTTC
TRBD2	TRBV7-9	17	TRBJ2-7	-	CASSLLAFTSGVIEQYF	TGTGCCAGCAGCCTGTTAGCTTTCACTAGCGGGGTAATCGAGCAGTACTTC
TRBD1	TRBV18	14	TRBJ1-5	-	CASSPNRQGQPQHF	TGTGCCAGCTCACCCAATCGACAGGGACAGCCCCAGCATTTT
-	TRBV2	13	TRBJ1-1	-	CASRAGTFTEAFF	TGTGCCAGCAGGGCGGGAACATTTACTGAAGCTTTCTTT
-	TRBV2	14	TRBJ1-1	-	CASSEEVNGLGAFF	TGTGCCAGCAGTGAAGAAGTCAACGGCCTGGGCGCTTTCTTT
-	TRBV5-4	17	TRBJ1-2	-	CASSLDNRDIFSGGYTF	TGTGCCAGCAGCTTGGATAACAGGGATATTTTCTCTGGTGGCTACACCTTC
-	TRBV10-3	14	TRBJ1-2	-	CAISEQDRIYGYTF	TGTGCCATCAGTGAGCAAGACAGGATCTATGGCTACACCTTC
-	TRBV19	15	TRBJ1-5	-	CASSRDPGSNQPQHF	TGTGCCAGTAGTAGAGATCCGGGTAGCAATCAGCCCCAGCATTTT
-	TRBV2	15	TRBJ2-5	-	CASSPRGALQETQYF	TGTGCCAGCAGTCCCCGGGGGGCCCTACAAGAGACCCAGTACTTC
-	TRBV11-2	12	TRBJ2-2	once	CASSLGSGELFF	TGTGCCAGCAGCTTGGGGAGCGGGGAGCTGTTTTTT
-	TRBV9	16	TRBJ2-2	-	CASSVVSSGNTGELFF	TGTGCCAGCAGCGTAGTTAGTAGCGGGAACACCGGGGAGCTGTTTTTT
TRBD1	TRBV27	15	TRBJ2-1	few	CASSLSGQGEGEQFF	TGTGCCAGCAGTTTATCGGGACAGGGAGAGGGTGAGCAGTTCTTC
-	TRBV7-9	15	TRBJ2-5	-	CASSLSSGSLETQYF	TGTGCCAGCAGCTTAAGTTCAGGATCTTTGGAGACCCAGTACTTC
TRBD1	TRBV18	14	TRBJ1-2	-	CASSPSGTGGGYTF	TGTGCCAGCTCACCATCCGGGACAGGAGGAGGCTACACCTTC
-	TRBV12-3/TRBV12-4	13	TRBJ1-5	-	CASSFTGNQPQHF	TGTGCCAGCAGTTTTACAGGAAATCAGCCCCAGCATTTT
-	TRBV19	19	TRBJ1-6	-	CASSIPGATGSGLRSPLHF	TGTGCCAGTAGTATCCCTGGGGCCACAGGGAGTGGGCTTCGATCACCCCTCCACTTT
TRBD1	TRBV6-5	15	TRBJ2-2	-	CASSYSHRGRGELFF	TGTGCCAGCAGTTACTCGCACAGGGGCCGAGGGGAGCTGTTTTTT
-	TRBV7-8	12	TRBJ1-6	few	CASSLSNSPLHF	TGTGCCAGCAGCTTATCGAATTCACCCCTCCACTTT
-	TRBV15	12	TRBJ1-4	once	CASSRGDEKLFF	TGTGCCTCCTCACGCGGAGATGAAAAACTGTTTTTT
TRBD1	TRBV6-2/TRBV6-3	16	TRBJ1-5	-	CASSSNTGGGNQPQHF	TGTGCCAGCAGTAGCAACACAGGGGGCGGCAATCAGCCCCAGCATTTT
-	TRBV11-2	15	TRBJ1-2	few	CASSPSPGLLYGYTF	TGTGCCAGCAGCCCCTCGCCAGGGTTACTCTATGGCTACACCTTC
TRBD1	TRBV6-5	15	TRBJ2-2	-	CASSRGTGVTGELFF	TGTGCCAGCAGCAGAGGGACAGGGGTAACCGGGGAGCTGTTTTTT
TRBD1	TRBV27	13	TRBJ1-2	-	CASSPDRNYGYTF	TGTGCCAGCAGTCCGGACAGGAACTATGGCTACACCTTC